These 22 T cell receptor beta chains were all obtained from the same sample, sequenced in a study of monozygotic twins with inflammatory bowel disease. TCRdb reprocessed the 5' RACE reads and reports one entry per CDR3 protein, with no DNA. In all, the sample yields about 350,000 distinct CDR3 sequences. Sequencing used blood. The origin of the receptors is a human donor with ulcerative colitis or Crohn's disease, or a healthy co-twin of an affected twin (not recorded which).

This chain connects TRBV10-2 to TRBJ1-1; TCRdb returns TRBD1, unconfirmable since there is no DNA. This CDR3 has 14 residues. Germline V CDR1 and CDR2: WSHSY, SAAADI. The CDR3 loop reads CASSSTGRNTEAFF.

The gene calls are TRBV12-3 or TRBV12-4 and TRBJ2-1; TCRdb picks TRBD1, but there is no DNA to check that call. This CDR3 comprises 15 residues. The CDR3 sequence: CASSSDRSNYNEQFF.

The chain is built from TRBV7-6 and TRBJ2-5; TCRdb proposes TRBD2, but this gene call is untestable without DNA. Germline CDR1 is SGHVS and CDR2 is FNYEAQ. The length of the CDR3 is 16 residues. Here the CDR3 reads CASSLEVGKRQETQYF.

CDR3 loop: CASSLDPGGVSEAFF. J is TRBJ1-1 and V is TRBV11-2; the D call from TCRdb, TRBD1, cannot be confirmed without DNA. The CDR3 loop spans 15 amino acids. Germline CDR1 reads SGHAT; CDR2 reads FQNNGV.

This chain links TRBV10-3 with TRBJ1-2; TCRdb reports TRBD1, a call that lacks DNA to check it against. CDR1 ENHRY and CDR2 SYGVKD come from the germline V gene. CDR3 length: 13 amino acids. The CDR3 here is CAISEGDRVGYTF.

The chain is built from TRBV10-3 and TRBJ2-5; TCRdb proposes TRBD1, but this gene call is untestable without DNA. The CDR3 is 15 residues long. CDR1 ENHRY and CDR2 SYGVKD come from the germline V gene. The CDR3 is CAISDWGQGEETQYF.

The rearrangement uses TRBV10-3 and TRBJ2-7; TCRdb reports TRBD1, a call that lacks DNA to check it against. This CDR3 contains 14 residues. CDR1 and CDR2 from the germline V gene are ENHRY and SYGVKD. The CDR3 sequence: CAINPQGIGDEQYF.

V gene TRBV28 combines with J gene TRBJ2-2. Germline V lookup: CDR1 MDHEN, CDR2 SYDVKM. CDR3 length: 13 amino acids. CDR3 in amino acids: CASMNWHTGELFF.

CDR3: CSARVRQGASYEQYF. This chain uses TRBV20-1 with TRBJ2-7; as DNA is missing, the TRBD1 call by TCRdb cannot be tested. The length of the CDR3 is 15 residues. CDR1 DFQATT and CDR2 SNEGSKA come from the germline V gene (reference sequence).

J is TRBJ2-1 and V is TRBV7-3; the D call from TCRdb, TRBD1, cannot be confirmed without DNA. CDR1 and CDR2 from the germline V gene are SGHTA and FQGTGA. This CDR3 spans 15 amino acids. This chain's CDR3 is CASSVGTGSGDEQFF.

V usage is TRBV7-9 and J usage is TRBJ1-5; the TRBD1 assignment by TCRdb is unverifiable without DNA. There are 14 residues in the CDR3. From germline, CDR1 is SEHNR and CDR2 FQNEAQ (reference sequence). This CDR3 is CASSHSTGNQPQHF.

The V call is TRBV29-1, the J call TRBJ2-2. Germline CDR1 is SQVTM and CDR2 is ANQGSEA. This CDR3 is 11 amino acids long. CDR3 sequence: CSVAETGVLFF.

The genes are TRBV10-3 and TRBJ1-1; TCRdb outputs TRBD1, but without DNA this stays unchecked. CDR3 length: 13 residues. CDR1 is ENHRY and CDR2 is SYGVKD in the germline V gene. Here the CDR3 reads CAISESPGGEAFF.

V is TRBV5-1 and J is TRBJ2-2. Germline loops: CDR1 SGHRS, CDR2 YFSETQ. The CDR3 covers 15 residues. This CDR3 is CASSLDSSNTGELFF.

V usage is TRBV5-1 and J usage is TRBJ2-3; TCRdb's D call, TRBD1, is unchecked because there is no DNA. From germline, CDR1 is SGHRS and CDR2 YFSETQ. This CDR3 contains 15 residues. The CDR3 spells CASSLDWTELDTQYF.

This sequence joins TRBV6-5 and TRBJ1-5. The CDR3 loop spans 12 amino acids. From germline, CDR1 is MNHEY and CDR2 SVGAGI. This CDR3 reads CASQTRNQPQHF.

The gene calls are TRBV20-1 and TRBJ1-6. Germline loops: CDR1 DFQATT, CDR2 SNEGSKA (reference sequence). CDR3 size: 16 residues. The CDR3 loop is CSARDPTDGEASPLHF.

V is TRBV4-1 and J is TRBJ2-3; the TRBD2 assignment by TCRdb is unverifiable without DNA. Germline V CDR1 and CDR2: MGHRA, YSYEKL. This CDR3 region has 17 residues. The CDR3 region is CASSQTSLAPSTDTQYF.

J is TRBJ1-3 and V is TRBV5-1. Germline CDR1 reads SGHRS; CDR2 reads YFSETQ. This CDR3 has 14 amino acids. CDR3 loop: CASRHDGSGNTIYF.

The chain carries TRBV28 and TRBJ2-7. The CDR3 consists of 16 residues. Looked up from germline, CDR1 is MDHEN and CDR2 is SYDVKM. The CDR3 reads CASSLGDGDRSYEQYF.

J is TRBJ1-1 and V is TRBV20-1; with no DNA, the TCRdb D assignment of TRBD1 cannot be verified. The CDR3 sequence is 13 residues long. Germline CDR1 and CDR2: DFQATT and SNEGSKA (reference sequence). The CDR3 protein is CSARATEQGGAFF.

This rearrangement joins TRBV27 to TRBJ2-2; TCRdb designates TRBD1, a call that cannot be tested without DNA. The CDR3 loop spans 14 amino acids. In germline, CDR1 is MNHEY, CDR2 SMNVEV (reference sequence). CDR3 loop: CASSTGVHTGELFF.